This TCR beta chain was found in a study of blood T cell repertoires in COVID-19. Sequenced by immunoSEQ multiplex PCR; TCRdb stores in-frame clones only, minus some. This sample has approximately 74,000 clones, with under 95% found just once. The germline V gene encodes CDR1 SGHTA and CDR2 FQGNSA. Trimming shortened V by 5 bases and J by 0 bases, and 11 bases separated the two germline ends. CDR3 length: 15 residues. The TCR sequence derives from a woman aged 55-69 years with active COVID-19. Source material: peripheral blood. J is TRBJ2-1 and V is TRBV7-2; a weak D match, TRBD2 (6 bases). CDR3 DNA sequence: TGTGCCAGCAGCGCGGGGACCGCCTCCTACAATGAGCAGTTCTTC. Protein sequence: CASSAGTASYNEQFF.